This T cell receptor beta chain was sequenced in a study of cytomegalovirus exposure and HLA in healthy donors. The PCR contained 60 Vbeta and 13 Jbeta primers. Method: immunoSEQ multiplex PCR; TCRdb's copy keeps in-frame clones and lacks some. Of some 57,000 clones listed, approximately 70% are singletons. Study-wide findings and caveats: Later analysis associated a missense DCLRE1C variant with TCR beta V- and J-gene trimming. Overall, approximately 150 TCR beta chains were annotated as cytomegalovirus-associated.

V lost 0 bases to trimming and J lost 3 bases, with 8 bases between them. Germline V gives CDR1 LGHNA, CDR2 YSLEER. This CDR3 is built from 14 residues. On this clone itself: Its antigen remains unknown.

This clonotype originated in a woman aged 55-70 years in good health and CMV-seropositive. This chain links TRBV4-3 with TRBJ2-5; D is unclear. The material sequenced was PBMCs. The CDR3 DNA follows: TGCGCCAGCAGCCAAGATAGTGGAGAAGAGACCCAGTACTTC. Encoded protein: CASSQDSGEETQYF.